Listed below are T cell receptor beta chains from one sample, sequenced in a study of OX40 agonist ivuxolimab in advanced cancers. Clones were read by immunoSEQ multiplex PCR, and TCRdb kept only the in-frame ones, dropping some. Seen here are more than 80,000 clones, around 84% observed once, and the top ten hold just under 2%. The sample in question was CD4+ or CD8+ T cells sorted from blood, obtained in a trial of the OX40 agonist ivuxolimab. The receptors were gathered from an adult with an advanced solid tumor such as melanoma, head and neck, liver or kidney cancer. CDR3s include the opening cysteine and the closing phenylalanine or tryptophan. Each record gives: V gene, clone size, J gene, CDR3 length, D gene, CDR3 protein, CDR3 DNA. A D gene is named only where the DNA matches it firmly. Rows give clone size only sometimes, using once, few, many, or a class for an expanded clone.

>TRBV2|-|TRBJ1-3|14|-
CASRDPRGGNTIYF
TGTGCCAGCAGGGACCCGAGGGGCGGAAACACCATATATTTT
>TRBV27|-|TRBJ2-3|12|-
CASSPPQGTQYF
TGTGCCAGCAGCCCCCCCCAGGGTACGCAGTATTTT
>TRBV27|-|TRBJ2-3|14|TRBD2
CACRLAGLSDTQYF
TGTGCCTGCAGACTAGCGGGATTGTCAGATACGCAGTATTTT
>TRBV9|-|TRBJ1-2|17|TRBD1
CASSVDGRQGGIYGYTF
TGTGCCAGCAGCGTAGACGGTCGACAGGGGGGTATCTATGGCTACACCTTC
>TRBV29-1|-|TRBJ2-3|13|TRBD1
CSGKATGPDTQYF
TGCAGCGGTAAAGCGACAGGGCCAGATACGCAGTATTTT
>TRBV5-1|-|TRBJ1-1|14|-
CASSLSVGNTEAFF
TGCGCCAGCAGCTTGTCGGTGGGGAACACTGAAGCTTTCTTT
>TRBV2|-|TRBJ1-1|15|-
CASSDGAGAGTEAFF
TGTGCCAGCAGTGACGGGGCGGGGGCAGGGACTGAAGCTTTCTTT
>TRBV29-1|-|TRBJ2-7|12|TRBD1
CSVGQGGGEQYF
TGCAGCGTCGGACAGGGGGGGGGCGAGCAGTACTTC
>TRBV5-8|once|TRBJ2-5|14|-
CASSLGPGQETQYF
TGTGCCAGCAGCTTGGGGCCAGGACAAGAGACCCAGTACTTC
>TRBV28|-|TRBJ1-5|15|-
CASSLYRTSNQPQHF
TGTGCCAGCAGTTTATACAGGACGAGCAATCAGCCCCAGCATTTT
>TRBV10-3|-|TRBJ1-4|13|-
CAISVLSNEKLFF
TGTGCCATCAGTGTTCTGAGCAATGAAAAACTGTTTTTT
>TRBV11-1|few|TRBJ2-7|15|TRBD1
CASSGRQGAPREQYF
TGTGCCAGCAGCGGGCGACAGGGGGCGCCACGCGAGCAGTACTTC
>TRBV23-1|-|TRBJ1-1|13|-
CASSRGQVTEAFF
TGCGCCAGCTCGAGGGGCCAGGTTACTGAAGCTTTCTTT
>TRBV19|once|TRBJ1-5|17|-
CASSWSYTKGSNQPQHF
TGTGCCAGTAGCTGGTCCTATACAAAAGGTAGCAATCAGCCCCAGCATTTT
>TRBV21-1|-|TRBJ1-4|16|-
CASRQSWTGVDEKLFF
TGTGCCAGCAGACAAAGCTGGACAGGGGTAGATGAAAAACTGTTTTTT
>TRBV2|few|TRBJ1-1|15|-
CASSARGAGDTEAFF
TGTGCCAGCAGTGCCCGGGGGGCGGGGGACACTGAAGCTTTCTTT
>TRBV7-2|-|TRBJ2-7|14|TRBD2
CASSTSAMGYEQYF
TGTGCCAGCAGTACTAGCGCTATGGGCTACGAGCAGTACTTC
>TRBV6-1|-|TRBJ2-5|16|TRBD2
CASSAQSGGIQETQYF
TGTGCCAGCAGTGCGCAGAGCGGGGGCATCCAAGAGACCCAGTACTTC
>TRBV5-1|few|TRBJ1-5|13|-
CASAAGTNQPQHF
TGCGCCAGCGCCGCAGGGACTAATCAGCCCCAGCATTTT
>TRBV5-1|-|TRBJ2-7|15|TRBD1
CASSYSGQGAYEQYF
TGCGCCAGCAGCTACTCGGGACAGGGTGCCTACGAGCAGTACTTC
>TRBV7-2|-|TRBJ2-1|15|TRBD2
CASSVTSGTYNEQFF
TGTGCCAGCAGCGTCACTAGCGGAACCTACAATGAGCAGTTCTTC
>TRBV29-1|-|TRBJ2-7|14|TRBD2
CSVRLAGGPNEQYF
TGCAGCGTTAGACTAGCGGGAGGGCCCAACGAGCAGTACTTC
>TRBV6-1|-|TRBJ2-1|14|-
CASSAGQHFNEQFF
TGTGCCAGCAGTGCCGGACAGCATTTCAATGAGCAGTTCTTC
>TRBV28|-|TRBJ1-4|15|TRBD1
CASSRPGQGGEKLFF
TGTGCCAGCAGTAGACCGGGACAGGGAGGTGAAAAACTGTTTTTT
>TRBV28|-|TRBJ1-5|13|-
CASNRDFNQPQHF
TGTGCCAGCAATAGGGACTTTAATCAGCCCCAGCATTTT
>TRBV4-2|-|TRBJ2-1|19|TRBD2
CASSQDLGVAGDSRNEQFF
TGTGCCAGCAGCCAAGATCTGGGAGTAGCGGGAGACTCCCGCAATGAGCAGTTCTTC
>TRBV5-1|-|TRBJ2-5|14|TRBD1
CASSIPGQGILPDF
TGCGCCAGCAGCATCCCGGGACAGGGGATTCTCCCGGACTTC
>TRBV7-3|-|TRBJ2-2|15|TRBD1
CASSLNRGLTGELFF
TGTGCCAGCAGCTTAAACAGGGGGCTGACCGGGGAGCTGTTTTTT
>TRBV6-1|-|TRBJ1-2|16|-
CASSESGGPSPYGYTF
TGTGCCAGCAGTGAATCCGGGGGTCCCTCACCCTATGGCTACACCTTC
>TRBV6-1|once|TRBJ1-5|15|TRBD1
CASYTGEVGRQPQHF
TGTGCCAGCTATACAGGGGAGGTTGGAAGACAGCCCCAGCATTTT
>TRBV30|-|TRBJ2-3|17|TRBD2
CAWSVHASGSVADTQYF
TGTGCCTGGAGTGTACACGCTAGCGGGAGTGTCGCAGATACGCAGTATTTT
>TRBV5-1|-|TRBJ2-5|16|TRBD2
CASSLSASGSSETQYF
TGCGCCAGCAGCTTGTCTGCTAGCGGGAGTAGCGAGACCCAGTACTTC
>TRBV13|-|TRBJ1-2|15|TRBD1
CASSLQGAAMGGYTF
TGTGCCAGCAGCTTACAGGGGGCCGCAATGGGAGGCTACACCTTC
>TRBV7-3|-|TRBJ2-2|17|-
CASSPWASEANTGELFF
TGTGCCAGCAGCCCATGGGCTTCTGAAGCGAACACCGGGGAGCTGTTTTTT